This TCR beta chain was sequenced during a study of post-analysis software for immune sequencing data. Every TCR beta cDNA library bore unique molecular identifiers. Each batch of roughly 1 to 11 million T cells produced 400,000 to 650,000 cDNA molecules. TCRdb reprocessed the PCR reads with MiXCR, giving one entry per CDR3 protein. This table has roughly 540,000 distinct CDR3 sequences, around 31% appearing once. The CDR3 consists of 16 residues. Germline assignment: CDR1 DFQATT and CDR2 SNEGSKA (reference sequence). With V trimmed by 0 bases and J by 0 bases, 5 bases remained unmatched. A remark on this clonotype: Its antigen is currently unknown.

Study-wide results and caveats: Controls had lower frequencies than patients of a handful of TRBV segments, which included TRBV5-6, TRBV5-1 and TRBV20-1. Compared against controls, patients with multiple sclerosis displayed significantly lower normalized Chao1 diversity.

The rearrangement uses TRBV20-1 and TRBJ2-1; 7 nucleotides match TRBD1. The sample consisted of blood. This clonotype was sampled from a girl aged 2-17 years with multiple sclerosis. The CDR3 DNA is TGCAGTGCTAGAGATGGGGGACAGCTCTCCTACAATGAGCAGTTCTTC. Its protein product is CSARDGGQLSYNEQFF.